The clone carrying this T cell receptor beta chain has a single count. V lost 7 bases and J 8 bases, leaving 21 bases between the germline ends. This CDR3 has 15 amino acids. The germline CDR1 and CDR2 sequences are MDHEN and SYDVKM. This specimen belongs to a study of blood T cell repertoires in COVID-19. For the study at large: The cDNA or gDNA used as material had been derived from T cells, B-cell-depleted T cells, or PBMCs.

Repertoires were generated with immunoSEQ multiplex PCR, while TCRdb's copy carries only in-frame clones and drops some. The sample lists about 240,000 clones; nearly 85% were seen once. The source of this sequence is a human donor in a cohort sampled during active COVID-19. The rearrangement joins TRBV28 to TRBJ2-4; D gene uncertain. Source material: peripheral blood. The chain's CDR3 is CASTLSLRRSDIQYF. The DNA of the CDR3 is TGTGCCAGCACCTTAAGCCTACGCCGGAGTGACATTCAGTACTTC.